This T cell receptor beta chain was documented in a study of response to subunit inactivated influenza vaccine. MiXCR was run by TCRdb on the RT-PCR reads, yielding one entry per CDR3 protein. The sample yields over 150,000 distinct CDR3 sequences, about 11% seen once. This clonotype was observed a few times. The specimen was CD8+ T cells sorted from PBMCs, collected less than 30 months after vaccination. The receptor comes from a man aged 45 to 70 who received an inactivated influenza vaccine.

The CDR3: CASSYAGTSEGEQYF. In DNA form, the CDR3 reads TGTGCCAGCAGTTACGCCGGGACGTCCGAAGGCGAGCAGTACTTC. This chain joins TRBV6-5 and TRBJ2-7, with D possibly being TRBD1 or TRBD2 (5 bases each). The CDR3 is made up of 15 amino acids. V lost 2 bases and J 6 bases, leaving 17 bases between the germline ends. Germline V CDR1 and CDR2: MNHEY, SVGAGI.